One sample yielded the 26 T cell receptor beta chains listed below, sequenced in a study of T cell clones after liver transplantation. TCRdb's copy holds only in-frame clones and misses some; the assay was immunoSEQ multiplex PCR. The data contain 70,000 to 80,000 clones, 90% of them singletons. Sequenced here: CD4+ T cells from blood, sampled before liver transplant. The receptors were gathered from a human donor who received a liver transplant.

This sequence joins TRBV10-3 and TRBJ1-1; D may be TRBD1 (5 bases). The CDR3 length is 11 residues. V lost 8 bases, J lost 10 bases, and 14 bases lay in between. Germline assignment: CDR1 ENHRY and CDR2 SYGVKD. Written as DNA, the CDR3 is TGTGCCATCGGATTGGGGCGGAGAGCTTTCTTT. Translation gives CAIGLGRRAFF.

The CDR3: CASSLADGGTDTQYF. For the CDR3, the DNA is TGTGCCAGCAGCTTAGCGGACGGGGGCACAGATACGCAGTATTTT. This chain uses TRBV7-6 with TRBJ2-3; a possible D gene is TRBD2 (5 bases). This CDR3 is built from 15 residues. The ends were cut back, 0 bases at V and 1 base at J, with 8 bases in the middle. CDR1 is SGHVS and CDR2 is FNYEAQ in the germline V gene.

The J gene is TRBJ2-1, the V gene TRBV6-4; TRBD2 agrees at 12 bases. Germline assignment: CDR1 MRHNA and CDR2 SNTAGT. With 6 bases clipped from V and 8 bases from J, the junction kept 8 bases outside the gene matches. This CDR3 has 15 residues. The CDR3 region is CASSVLAGGPYEQFF. The CDR3 region has the DNA TGTGCCAGCAGCGTCCTAGCGGGAGGGCCGTATGAGCAGTTCTTC.

V usage is TRBV21-1 and J usage is TRBJ2-7; the table's D call, TRBD2, has no DNA check behind it. TRBV21-1 is a documented pseudogene. The CDR3 loop spans 10 amino acids. Here the CDR3 reads CANDSAEQYF. The CDR3 bases are TGTGCCAACGACTCCGCCGAGCAGTACTTC.

The chain has TRBV28 and TRBJ2-7; 10 nucleotides line up with TRBD2. V lost 6 bases to trimming and J lost 3 bases; unmatched junction nucleotides: 8. CDR1 is MDHEN, CDR2 SYDVKM, per germline. The CDR3 extends over 15 amino acids. CDR3 in amino acids: CASSSLRTSGYEQYF. CDR3 coding DNA: TGTGCCAGCAGCTCCCTAAGGACTAGCGGCTACGAGCAGTACTTC.

This clone was seen once. V usage is TRBV14 and J usage is TRBJ2-3; TRBD2 matches 8 bases. With V trimmed by 4 bases and J by 2 bases, 8 bases remained unmatched. Per the germline V gene, CDR1 is SGHDN and CDR2 is FVKESK. There are 16 residues in the CDR3. The CDR3 reads CASSRRILAVTDTQYF. CDR3 nucleotides: TGTGCCAGCAGCCGGCGAATACTAGCGGTCACAGATACGCAGTATTTT.

The chain recombines TRBV21-1 with TRBJ2-1; the table's D call, TRBD2, has no DNA check behind it. TRBV21-1 is described as a pseudogene. This CDR3 region has 14 residues. The CDR3 DNA is TGTGCCAGCAGTCCCGAGCGGGAGTTCTATGAGCAGTTCTTC. Translated, it gives CASSPEREFYEQFF.

CDR3 residues: CASSLGETQYF. The CDR3 region has the DNA TGCGCCAGCAGTCTGGGAGAGACCCAGTACTTC. The gene calls are TRBV10-2 and TRBJ2-5; D gene uncertain. V was shortened by 5 bases and J by 4 bases, with 5 bases between the two germline ends. The CDR3 covers 11 residues. The V gene's germline CDR1 is WSHSY and CDR2 SAAADI.

The chain joins TRBV2 to TRBJ2-1; weak D call: TRBD1 (6 bases). The CDR3 length is 15 residues. V shed 3 bases and J shed 11 bases, with 20 bases lying between them. Germline V gene data show CDR1 as SNHLY and CDR2 as FYNNEI. As DNA, the CDR3 is TGTGCCAGCAGTGAGCGGGTGGGGCAGGGGACAAAGCAGTTCTTC. Encoded protein: CASSERVGQGTKQFF. The full variable domain, in which reference TRBV2 and TRBJ2-1 provide the parts outside the CDR3, is EPEVTQTPSHQVTQMGQEVILRCVPISNHLYFYWYRQILGQKVEFLVSFYNNEISEKSEIFDDQFSVERPDGSNFTLKIRSTKLEDSAMYFCASSERVGQGTKQFFGPGTRLTVL.

The V call is TRBV19, the J call TRBJ1-5; D uncertain. Germline values: CDR1 LNHDA, CDR2 SQIVND (reference sequence). CDR3 length: 15 residues. The germline V and J ends were trimmed by 7 bases and 3 bases, with 16 bases remaining between them. The CDR3 loop is CASKSGPANNQPQHF. CDR3 DNA sequence: TGTGCCAGTAAATCCGGACCGGCGAACAATCAGCCCCAGCATTTT. The full variable domain, with the rest looked up from reference TRBV19 and TRBJ1-5, is DGGITQSPKYLFRKEGQNVTLSCEQNLNHDAMYWYRQDPGQGLRLIYYSQIVNDFQKGDIAEGYSVSREKKESFPLTVTSAQKNPTAFYLCASKSGPANNQPQHFGDGTRLSIL.

This sequence joins TRBV18 and TRBJ1-1, with no clear D. The V end was cut by 3 bases, the J end by 4 bases, with 12 bases between. There are 14 residues in the CDR3. CDR1 and CDR2 (germline): KGHSH, LQKENI. DNA of the CDR3: TGTGCCAGCTCACCTCCCAGTCATACCACTGAAGCTTTCTTT. Protein sequence: CASSPPSHTTEAFF.

The rearrangement uses TRBV18 and TRBJ2-2; 7 bases match TRBD2. The ends lost 7 bases at V and 2 bases at J; junction bases unmatched: 4. Germline V gene data show CDR1 as KGHSH and CDR2 as LQKENI. The CDR3 has 14 amino acids. For the CDR3, the DNA is TGTGCCAGCTTTCTAGCGGCCAACACCGGGGAGCTGTTTTTT. This encodes CASFLAANTGELFF.

The rearrangement links TRBV25-1 to TRBJ2-2; 9 bases map to TRBD2. The CDR3 contains 14 residues. Germline CDR1 and CDR2: MGHDK and SYGVNS. J gave up 8 bases and V 6 bases, and 7 bases lay outside the gene matches. Written as DNA, the CDR3 is TGTGCCAGCAGCCTCGTAGCGGGAGTAGGGGAGCTGTTTTTT. It translates to CASSLVAGVGELFF. Supplemented by reference TRBV25-1 and TRBJ2-2, the full variable domain reads EADIYQTPRYLVIGTGKKITLECSQTMGHDKMYWYQQDPGMELHLIHYSYGVNSTEKGDLSSESTVSRIRTEHFPLTLESARPSHTSQYLCASSLVAGVGELFFGEGSRLTVL.

The count of this clone is one. This chain connects TRBV6-5 to TRBJ2-7; 10 nucleotides agree with TRBD1. V trimming: 6 bases; J trimming: 6 bases; junction bases outside the gene matches: 8. The germline gives CDR1 MNHEY, CDR2 SVGAGI. The CDR3 contains 14 residues. Here the CDR3 DNA reads TGTGCCAGCAGCAAGGACAGGGGGTTGGTCGAGCAGTACTTC. It translates to CASSKDRGLVEQYF.

This sequence joins TRBV7-8 and TRBJ2-2, with D unresolved. The CDR3 runs to 13 residues. The ends were cut back, 2 bases at V and 5 bases at J, with 6 bases in the middle. Germline CDR1 is SGHVS and CDR2 is FQNEAQ. The CDR3 DNA follows: TGTGCCAGCAGCTTATCCCGGACCGGGGAGCTGTTTTTT. Its protein is CASSLSRTGELFF.

This clone was counted once. This chain connects TRBV5-1 to TRBJ2-2; no definite D call. Germline CDR1 reads SGHRS; CDR2 reads YFSETQ. The V end was cut by 2 bases, the J end by 7 bases, with 15 bases between. The CDR3 loop spans 15 amino acids. CDR3 DNA: TGCGCCAGCAGCTTACGTCTAGGGAACGGCGGGGAGCTGTTTTTT. This encodes CASSLRLGNGGELFF.

This clone came up a few times. The chain combines TRBV7-6 with TRBJ1-5, with a weak D call TRBD1 (5 bases). This CDR3 spans 20 amino acids. Germline V lookup: CDR1 SGHVS, CDR2 FNYEAQ. Trimming pared 5 bases from V and 2 bases from J, leaving 28 bases between. DNA for the CDR3: TGTGCCAGCAGCACCCTAGGCAATAGGGGAGGCAAGAGGGGCAATCAGCCCCAGCATTTT. Protein sequence: CASSTLGNRGGKRGNQPQHF.

The chain has TRBV7-8 and TRBJ1-1, with D possibly being TRBD1 (5 bases). V shed 1 base and J shed 0 bases, with 15 bases lying between them. Looked up from germline, CDR1 is SGHVS and CDR2 is FQNEAQ. The CDR3 is 17 amino acids. DNA for the CDR3: TGTGCCAGCAGCTTAGTGGGCGAATGGGGGTTGAACACTGAAGCTTTCTTT. It codes for CASSLVGEWGLNTEAFF.

Here the CDR3 DNA reads TGTGCCAGCAGAACTAGCGGGAGGGCCCCGGGTGAGCAGTTCTTC. Protein: CASRTSGRAPGEQFF. The chain joins TRBV6-4 to TRBJ2-1; 13 nucleotides align to TRBD2. Germline V CDR1 and CDR2: MRHNA, SNTAGT. The CDR3 covers 15 residues. Germline trimming cut 6 bases from V and 9 bases from J; bases unmatched to any gene: 8.

V gene TRBV2 combines with J gene TRBJ2-5; possible D gene TRBD2, 5 bases. Germline V lookup: CDR1 SNHLY, CDR2 FYNNEI. Trimming removed 8 bases from V and 0 bases from J, with 7 bases in between. There are 12 residues in the CDR3. Written as DNA, the CDR3 is TGTGCCAGCCGTAGCGACCAAGAGACCCAGTACTTC. It translates to CASRSDQETQYF.

J is TRBJ1-4 and V is TRBV14; weak D call: TRBD1 (6 bases). This CDR3 is 15 amino acids long. Looked up from germline, CDR1 is SGHDN and CDR2 is FVKESK. V was clipped by 1 base and J by 7 bases, with 13 bases between them. CDR3 protein: CASSQARGAGEKLFF. For the CDR3, the DNA is TGTGCCAGCAGCCAAGCGCGGGGGGCGGGTGAAAAACTGTTTTTT.

The V call is TRBV11-2, the J call TRBJ1-3, with a possible D match to TRBD1 (5 bases). CDR1 and CDR2 from the germline V gene are SGHAT and FQNNGV. The V end was cut by 0 bases, the J end by 4 bases, with 10 bases between. This CDR3 spans 15 amino acids. The DNA of the CDR3 is TGTGCCAGCAGCTTAGAAGGCGGACAAGGAAACACCATATATTTT. As protein: CASSLEGGQGNTIYF.

V gene TRBV7-2 combines with J gene TRBJ2-2, with TRBD1 matching over 9 bases. This CDR3 has 16 residues. In germline, CDR1 is SGHTA, CDR2 FQGNSA. J was trimmed by 6 bases and V by 4 bases; bases with no gene match: 9. The DNA of the CDR3 is TGTGCCAGCAGCTCCGGTGGACAGGGGAAGGCCGGGGAGCTGTTTTTT. Translating it yields CASSSGGQGKAGELFF.

The gene calls are TRBV19 and TRBJ1-1; TRBD1 aligns across 9 bases. V dropped 10 bases and J dropped 4; count of bases not matched to a gene: 13. The CDR3 runs to 15 residues. The germline V gene encodes CDR1 LNHDA and CDR2 SQIVND (reference sequence). Written as DNA, the CDR3 is TGTGCCACCAGGATCGGGACAGGGAGGGGCACTGAAGCTTTCTTT. Residues: CATRIGTGRGTEAFF.

V gene TRBV4-1 combines with J gene TRBJ1-2, with D uncertain. This CDR3 region has 15 residues. Trimming pared 0 bases from V and 2 bases from J, leaving 10 bases between. Germline CDR1 reads MGHRA; CDR2 reads YSYEKL. The CDR3 sequence: CASSQEGTSNYGYTF. Written as DNA, the CDR3 is TGCGCCAGCAGCCAAGAAGGCACTTCGAACTATGGCTACACCTTC.

The genes are TRBV5-1 and TRBJ2-7; 8 positions match TRBD1. The CDR3 runs 16 residues. The germline CDR1 and CDR2 sequences are SGHRS and YFSETQ. With V trimmed by 4 bases and J by 3 bases, 12 bases remained unmatched. In DNA, the CDR3 is TGCGCCAGCAGCCCGCAAGGCGACAGGGGCGGCTACGAGCAGTACTTC. Translated: CASSPQGDRGGYEQYF.